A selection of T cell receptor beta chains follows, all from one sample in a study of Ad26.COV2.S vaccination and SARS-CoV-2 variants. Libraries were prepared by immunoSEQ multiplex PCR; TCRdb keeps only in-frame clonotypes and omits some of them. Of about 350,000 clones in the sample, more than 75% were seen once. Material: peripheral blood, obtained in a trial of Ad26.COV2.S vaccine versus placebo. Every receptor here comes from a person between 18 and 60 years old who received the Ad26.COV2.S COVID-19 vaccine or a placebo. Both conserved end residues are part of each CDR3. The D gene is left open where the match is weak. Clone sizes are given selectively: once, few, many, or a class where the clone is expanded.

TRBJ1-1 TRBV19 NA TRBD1 TGTGCCAGTAGTGCGGACAGGAGGGACCCTGAAGCTTTCTTT CASSADRRDPEAFF
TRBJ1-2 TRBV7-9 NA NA TGTGCCAGCAGCACACTAGACGACCTAGGGGGAATCTCAGGAGCTAACTATGGCTACACCTTC CASSTLDDLGGISGANYGYTF
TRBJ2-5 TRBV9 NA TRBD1 TGTGCCAGCAGCGTAGGGGGACAGGGGCACCAAGAGACCCAGTACTTC CASSVGGQGHQETQYF
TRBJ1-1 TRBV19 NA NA TGTGCCAGTAGTATAACTGTTATGAACACTGAAGCTTTCTTT CASSITVMNTEAFF
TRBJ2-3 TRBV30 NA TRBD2 TGTGCCTGGAGTATTCTAGGTAGCGGGGGTCTAGATACGCAGTATTTT CAWSILGSGGLDTQYF
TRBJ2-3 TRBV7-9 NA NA TGTGCCAGCAGCGGACGCACGGGGTCGTCGGATACGCAGTATTTT CASSGRTGSSDTQYF
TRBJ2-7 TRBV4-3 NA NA TGCGCCAGCAGCCAAGATCGGGGCACCACCGAGCAGTACTTC CASSQDRGTTEQYF
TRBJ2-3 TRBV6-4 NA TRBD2 TGTGCCAGCAGTGCCATAGCGGGCTTCACAGATACGCAGTATTTT CASSAIAGFTDTQYF
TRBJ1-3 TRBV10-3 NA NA TGTGCCATCAGTGGTCTCCCCCACGAGGGCGGGGACACCATATATTTT CAISGLPHEGGDTIYF
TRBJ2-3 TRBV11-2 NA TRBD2 TGTGCCAGCAGCTTAGTTCTAGCGGGGACAGATACGCAGTATTTT CASSLVLAGTDTQYF
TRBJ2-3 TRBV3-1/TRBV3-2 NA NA TGTGCCAGCAGCCATAAAGATACGCAGTATTTT CASSHKDTQYF
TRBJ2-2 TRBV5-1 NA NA TGCGCCAGCAGCCGTACTAGCACGAGCACCGGGGAGCTGTTTTTT CASSRTSTSTGELFF
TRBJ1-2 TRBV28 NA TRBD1 TGTGCCAGCAGTTCGGGGACAGGGGGTGCCTATGGCTACACCTTC CASSSGTGGAYGYTF
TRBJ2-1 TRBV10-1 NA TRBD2 TGCGCCAGCAGTGTAACGAAAAGCGGGAGCGGTGAGCAGTTCTTC CASSVTKSGSGEQFF
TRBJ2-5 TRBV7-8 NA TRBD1 TGTGCCAGCAGCTTAGTTCCGGCAGGGGGTGGAGGAGAGACCCAGTACTTC CASSLVPAGGGGETQYF
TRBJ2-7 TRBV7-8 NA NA TGTGCCAGCAGCCCCATTCAAGGGCCCTACGAGCAGTACTTC CASSPIQGPYEQYF
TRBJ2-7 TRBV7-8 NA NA TGTGCCAGCAGCTTAGAGGGAGACCTCTACGAGCAGTACTTC CASSLEGDLYEQYF
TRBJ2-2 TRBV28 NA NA TGTGCCAGCAGTTTATCCGGGAGTTGGACCGGGGAGCTGTTTTTT CASSLSGSWTGELFF
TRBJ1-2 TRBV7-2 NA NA TGTGCCAGCAGCCAGGACAGCAACTATGGCTACACCTTC CASSQDSNYGYTF
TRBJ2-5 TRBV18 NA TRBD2 TGTGCCAGCTCACCGACTAGCGGGATAGGGGAGACCCAGTACTTC CASSPTSGIGETQYF
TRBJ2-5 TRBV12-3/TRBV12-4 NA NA TGTGCCAGCACCCGGGGGGCCGGAGAGACCCAGTACTTC CASTRGAGETQYF
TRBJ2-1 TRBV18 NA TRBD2 TGTGCCAGCTCACCACGACTAGCGGGAGATAATGAGCAGTTCTTC CASSPRLAGDNEQFF
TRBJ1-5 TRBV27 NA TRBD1 TGTGCCAGCAGCAAGACAGGGAACAATCAGCCCCAGCATTTT CASSKTGNNQPQHF
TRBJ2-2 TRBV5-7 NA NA TGTGCCAGCAGCTTGATTGGAGATGGGGCAGGGGAAACCGGGGAGCTGTTTTTT CASSLIGDGAGETGELFF
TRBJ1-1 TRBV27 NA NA TGTGCCAGCAGTGATACTCACAGGGTCCGTGAAGCTTTCTTT CASSDTHRVREAFF
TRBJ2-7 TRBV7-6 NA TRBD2 TGTGCCAGCAGCTTAGGCGGGGGATCCTACGAGCAGTACTTC CASSLGGGSYEQYF
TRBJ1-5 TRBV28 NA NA TGTGCCAGCAGTCCACTCTCCAGGGCTCGGAATCAGCCCCAGCATTTT CASSPLSRARNQPQHF
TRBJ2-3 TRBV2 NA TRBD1 TGTGCCAGCAGTGTCCTGCCTGGGACAGGGGAGAGCACAGATACGCAGTATTTT CASSVLPGTGESTDTQYF
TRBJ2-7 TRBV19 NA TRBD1 TGTGCCAGTAGCTACGGGACAGGGGGCTACGAGCAGTACTTC CASSYGTGGYEQYF
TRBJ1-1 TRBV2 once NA TGTGCCAGCAGTGTCCCGGGACAAACGAACACTGAAGCTTTCTTT CASSVPGQTNTEAFF
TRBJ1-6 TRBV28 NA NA TGTGCCAGCAGTTCGGACACACTTAATTCACCCCTCCACTTT CASSSDTLNSPLHF
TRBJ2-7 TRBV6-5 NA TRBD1 TGTGCCAGCAGGAGGGGACAGGGGACCTACGAGCAGTACTTC CASRRGQGTYEQYF
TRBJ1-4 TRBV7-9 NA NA TGTGCCAGCAGCTTTCGGACAGATAGTGAAAAACTGTTTTTT CASSFRTDSEKLFF
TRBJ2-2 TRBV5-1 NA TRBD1 TGCGCCAGCAGAGACGGACAGGGAGCAGGGGAGCTGTTTTTT CASRDGQGAGELFF
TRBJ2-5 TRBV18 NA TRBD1 TGTGCCAGCTCAGGCACAGGGGGCATGGAGACCCAGTACTTC CASSGTGGMETQYF
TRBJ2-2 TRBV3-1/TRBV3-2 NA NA TGTGCCAGCAGCCAAGATTCGGGGGAGAGGGGCGGGGAGCTGTTTTTT CASSQDSGERGGELFF
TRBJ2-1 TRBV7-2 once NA TGTGCCAGCAGCTTAAGCGGCCTTAACAATGAGCAGTTCTTC CASSLSGLNNEQFF
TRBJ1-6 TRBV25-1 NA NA TGTGCCAGCAGTAGCAGGGTTGCCCAGAATTCACCCCTCCACTTT CASSSRVAQNSPLHF
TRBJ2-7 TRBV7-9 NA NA TGTGCCAGCAGCTTACCGGAATCCCCCTACGAGCAGTACTTC CASSLPESPYEQYF
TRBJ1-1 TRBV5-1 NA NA TGCGCCAGCAGCTTGGAAACGGAGATGAACACTGAAGCTTTCTTT CASSLETEMNTEAFF
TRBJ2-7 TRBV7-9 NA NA TGTGCCAGCAGCTTGGACCGATACTCCTACGAGCAGTACTTC CASSLDRYSYEQYF
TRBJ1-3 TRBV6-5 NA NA TGTGCCAGCAGTTACAGGGGGGACTTTGGAAACACCATATATTTT CASSYRGDFGNTIYF
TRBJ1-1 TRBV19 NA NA TGTGCCAGTACCGTATCCTACACGGGATCCAACACTGAAGCTTTCTTT CASTVSYTGSNTEAFF
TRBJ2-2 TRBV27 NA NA TGTGCCAGCAGTTTAGTCGGACCGAACACCGGGGAGCTGTTTTTT CASSLVGPNTGELFF
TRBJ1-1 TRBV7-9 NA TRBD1 TGTGCCAGCAACGCCCGCGGACAGGCGGACACTGAAGCTTTCTTT CASNARGQADTEAFF